The 15 T cell receptor beta chains in this list originate from one sample, sequenced in a study of human T cells and chemical hapten exposure. Time point denoted: pre-sensitization, week 0. Documented treatment: therapeutic diphenylcyclopropenone sensitization with weekly scalp DPC. TCRdb reanalysed the RACE reads using MiXCR and keeps one entry per CDR3 protein. The sample carries fewer than 350,000 distinct CDR3 sequences, 7.5% to 9% recorded once. This specimen consisted of whole blood, obtained in connection with sensitization to the hapten diphenylcyclopropenone (DPC). These receptor sequences come from a man aged 18 to 29 with alopecia areata. Some clones in this sample may be carry-over from other donors' samples.

This clonotype was recorded at least ten times. This chain uses TRBV5-1 with TRBJ1-5; 9 bases agree with TRBD1. Trimming at V came to 5 bases and at J to 7 bases, leaving 7 bases not matched to a gene. Per the germline V gene, CDR1 is SGHRS and CDR2 is YFSETQ. The CDR3 sequence is 14 residues long. CDR3 nucleotides: TGCGCCAGCAGTCAAAGCACAGGGGGCCAGCCCCAGCATTTT. Amino acids: CASSQSTGGQPQHF.

J is TRBJ2-3 and V is TRBV21-1; TRBD1, the table's D call, lacks a check against the DNA. TRBV21-1 is a pseudogene. This CDR3 is built from 14 residues. CDR3 bases: TGTGCCAGCCCACCGGACAGCAGCACAGATACGCAGTATTTT. Protein product: CASPPDSSTDTQYF.

This sequence joins TRBV7-9 and TRBJ1-5; the D gene is possibly TRBD1 (6 bases). Germline CDR1 and CDR2: SEHNR and FQNEAQ (reference sequence). V was trimmed by 6 bases and J by 4 bases, leaving 16 bases between them. The CDR3 is made up of 15 amino acids. The CDR3: CASSPGTSGNQPQHF. In DNA form, the CDR3 reads TGTGCCAGCAGTCCGGGGACAAGCGGGAATCAGCCCCAGCATTTT.

The V and J genes are TRBV29-1 and TRBJ1-2; TRBD1 is a possible D gene (6 bases). Germline lookup yields CDR1 SQVTM and CDR2 ANQGSEA. V lost 2 bases and J lost 2, with 9 bases in between. CDR3 length: 13 amino acids. CDR3 region: CSVESQGNYGYTF. In DNA form, the CDR3 reads TGCAGCGTTGAAAGCCAGGGGAACTATGGCTACACCTTC. Looking up the rest from reference TRBV29-1 and TRBJ1-2 gives the full variable domain: SAVISQKPSRDICQRGTSLTIQCQVDSQVTMMFWYRQQPGQSLTLIATANQGSEATYESGFVIDKFPISRPNLTFSTLTVSNMSPEDSSIYLCSVESQGNYGYTFGSGTRLTVV.

This clonotype came up many times. V is TRBV4-1 and J is TRBJ2-3; 7 nucleotides agree with TRBD2. This CDR3 is 14 amino acids long. The V gene end was trimmed by 6 bases and the J gene end by 4 bases; junction bases not matched to a gene: 7. Germline V gene lookup returns CDR1 MGHRA and CDR2 YSYEKL. This CDR3 is CASRGRGDSDTQYF. For the CDR3, the DNA is TGCGCCAGCAGAGGACGGGGGGATTCAGATACGCAGTATTTT.

The chain combines TRBV11-2 with TRBJ2-3; possibly TRBD1 for D (5 bases). Trimming left V 6 bases short and J 0 bases short, with 13 bases between. The CDR3 sequence is 15 residues long. Germline V gives CDR1 SGHAT, CDR2 FQNNGV. CDR3 in DNA: TGTGCCAGCAGTTATACGACAGCTAGCACAGATACGCAGTATTTT. Its translation is CASSYTTASTDTQYF.

This clonotype was detected a few times. The chain uses TRBV28 and TRBJ1-1, with a weak D call TRBD1 (6 bases). Trimming pared 5 bases from V and 6 bases from J, leaving 16 bases between. Germline V gene lookup returns CDR1 MDHEN and CDR2 SYDVKM. The CDR3 totals 14 residues. The CDR3 region is CASSPQGRVAEAFF. CDR3 nucleotides: TGTGCCAGCAGTCCCCAGGGGAGGGTCGCTGAAGCTTTCTTT. Full variable domain (remainder filled in from reference TRBV28 and TRBJ1-1): DVKVTQSSRYLVKRTGEKVFLECVQDMDHENMFWYRQDPGLGLRLIYFSYDVKMKEKGDIPEGYSVSREKKERFSLILESASTNQTSMYLCASSPQGRVAEAFFGQGTRLTVV.

The chain recombines TRBV12-3 or TRBV12-4 with TRBJ2-4; 8 positions match TRBD1. CDR3 length equals 17 residues. The junction had 9 bases not matched to a gene; V was cut back by 5 bases and J by 0 bases. The CDR3 bases are TGTGCCAGCAGTGAGCTCATGACAGGGGTAGCCAAAAACATTCAGTACTTC. Protein product: CASSELMTGVAKNIQYF.

This sequence joins TRBV7-8 and TRBJ1-1; D remains ambiguous. Germline V CDR1 and CDR2: SGHVS, FQNEAQ. V was trimmed by 1 base and J by 1 base, leaving 13 bases between them. This CDR3 contains 16 residues. The CDR3 loop reads CASSLVGGAENTEAFF. CDR3 DNA: TGTGCCAGCAGCTTAGTAGGAGGAGCCGAGAACACTGAAGCTTTCTTT.

This clonotype was recorded a few times. V is TRBV9 and J is TRBJ1-2; D not resolved. The CDR3 is made up of 15 amino acids. V was pared by 0 bases and J by 0 bases, with 9 bases between. Germline V CDR1 and CDR2: SGDLS, YYNGEE. The CDR3 loop reads CASSVEGRPNYGYTF. CDR3 DNA sequence: TGTGCCAGCAGCGTAGAGGGCCGGCCTAACTATGGCTACACCTTC.

There are many counts of this clonotype. This chain connects TRBV5-5 to TRBJ2-1; D not certain. Trimming cost V 5 bases and J 8 bases, with 8 bases left between them. This CDR3 spans 11 amino acids. The germline V gene has CDR1 SGHKS and CDR2 YYEKEE (reference sequence). In nucleotides, the CDR3 is TGTGCCAGCAGTTCAGCCTATGAGCAGTTCTTC. Translation: CASSSAYEQFF. Using reference TRBV5-5 and TRBJ2-1 for the parts outside the CDR3, the full variable domain is DAGVTQSPTHLIKTRGQQVTLRCSPISGHKSVSWYQQVLGQGPQFIFQYYEKEERGRGNFPDRFSARQFPNYSSELNVNALLLGDSALYLCASSSAYEQFFGPGTRLTVL.

This chain links TRBV28 with TRBJ2-7; D is unclear. The CDR3 contains 12 residues. Germline CDR1 MDHEN, CDR2 SYDVKM. V was pared by 6 bases and J by 10 bases, with 16 bases between. Written as DNA, the CDR3 is TGTGCCAGCAGGTCCTTAATTGGCGGTCAGTACTTC. Translation gives CASRSLIGGQYF. Filled out from reference TRBV28 and TRBJ2-7, the complete variable domain reads DVKVTQSSRYLVKRTGEKVFLECVQDMDHENMFWYRQDPGLGLRLIYFSYDVKMKEKGDIPEGYSVSREKKERFSLILESASTNQTSMYLCASRSLIGGQYFGPGTRLTVT.

This clonotype was counted only a few times. V and J are TRBV5-1 and TRBJ2-3; D may be TRBD2 (6 bases). With 5 bases removed from V and 4 bases from J, the gap between germline ends came to 20 bases. The germline V gene encodes CDR1 SGHRS and CDR2 YFSETQ. There are 16 residues in the CDR3. The CDR3 here is CASSPGTLEGSDTQYF. For the CDR3, the DNA is TGCGCCAGCAGTCCAGGCACCCTGGAGGGCTCAGATACGCAGTATTTT.

This chain joins TRBV7-3 and TRBJ2-1, with D possibly matching TRBD1 (5 bases). Germline CDR1 reads SGHTA; CDR2 reads FQGTGA. This CDR3 is 16 amino acids long. The V end was cut by 3 bases, the J end by 5 bases, with 17 bases between. The CDR3 reads CASSFPVGRINNEQFF. CDR3 DNA sequence: TGTGCCAGCAGCTTCCCCGTGGGGCGCATAAACAATGAGCAGTTCTTC.

This clonotype was seen ten or more times. The chain couples TRBV20-1 to TRBJ1-2; the match to TRBD1 covers 8 bases. Germline-derived CDR1 and CDR2 are DFQATT and SNEGSKA (reference sequence). Trimming took 3 bases from V and 11 from J; bases not matched to a gene: 8. The CDR3 is 12 amino acids. The CDR3 nucleotides are TGCAGTGCTAGGAAGGACAGGGTCGAGTACACCTTC. This sequence encodes CSARKDRVEYTF.